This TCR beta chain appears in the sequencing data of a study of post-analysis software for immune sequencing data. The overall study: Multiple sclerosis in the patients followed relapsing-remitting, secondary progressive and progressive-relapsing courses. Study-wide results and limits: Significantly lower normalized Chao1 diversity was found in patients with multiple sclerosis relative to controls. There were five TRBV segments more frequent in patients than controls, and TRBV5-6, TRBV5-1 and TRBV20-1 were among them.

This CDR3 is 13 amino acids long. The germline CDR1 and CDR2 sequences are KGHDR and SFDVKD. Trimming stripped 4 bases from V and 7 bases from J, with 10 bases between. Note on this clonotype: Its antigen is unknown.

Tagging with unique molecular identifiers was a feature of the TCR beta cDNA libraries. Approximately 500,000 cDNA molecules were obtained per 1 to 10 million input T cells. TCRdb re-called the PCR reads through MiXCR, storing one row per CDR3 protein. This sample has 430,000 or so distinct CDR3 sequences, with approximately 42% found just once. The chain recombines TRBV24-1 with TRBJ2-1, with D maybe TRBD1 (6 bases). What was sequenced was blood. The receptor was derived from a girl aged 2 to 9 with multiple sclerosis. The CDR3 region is CATSEWGRNEQFF. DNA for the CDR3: TGTGCCACCAGTGAGTGGGGGCGGAATGAGCAGTTCTTC.